This TCR beta chain was recovered during a study of T cells in Graves' hyperthyroidism and ophthalmopathy. These patients, aged 18 to 65, had recently diagnosed hyperthyroidism lasting under 2 months. Out of less than 12 ml of fresh peripheral blood came the PBMCs. The germline V gene encodes CDR1 SGHAT and CDR2 FQNNGV. V trimming: 5 bases; J trimming: 0 bases; junction bases outside the gene matches: 10. The CDR3 runs 17 residues. This clonotype has ten or more counts. TCR beta CDR3 sequences were amplified from RNA transcripts. TCR CDR3 underwent first-round RT-PCR with the HTBI primer set. TCRdb redid the calling of the multiplex PCR reads with MiXCR, one entry per CDR3 protein. The repertoire consists of hundreds of thousands of distinct CDR3 sequences, with 13% to 15% occurring once and the leading ten covering roughly 10%.

The chain employs TRBV11-2 and TRBJ2-1, with 7 bases aligning to TRBD2. This TCR derives from a woman younger than 30 with Graves' hyperthyroidism. The sequencing input was blood. DNA for the CDR3: TGTGCCAGCAGCGTAACCTTTCTAGCGGACTCCTACAATGAGCAGTTCTTC. Translated, it gives CASSVTFLADSYNEQFF.